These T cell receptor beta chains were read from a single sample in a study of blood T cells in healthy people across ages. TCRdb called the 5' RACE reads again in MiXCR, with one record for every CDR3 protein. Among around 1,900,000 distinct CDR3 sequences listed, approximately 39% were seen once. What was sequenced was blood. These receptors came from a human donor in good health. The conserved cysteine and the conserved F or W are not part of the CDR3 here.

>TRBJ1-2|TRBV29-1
STDRGDGYGYT
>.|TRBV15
ATSSDERGAYEQY
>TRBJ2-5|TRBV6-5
ASSYMGRGEETQY
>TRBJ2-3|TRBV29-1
SVEDQDREADTQY
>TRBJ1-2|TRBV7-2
ASSLEVWGSDGYT
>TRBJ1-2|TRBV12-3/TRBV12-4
ASSPRAGTNYGYT
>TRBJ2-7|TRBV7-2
ASSLWPDSSYEQY
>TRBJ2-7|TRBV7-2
ASSLYGGDSYEQY
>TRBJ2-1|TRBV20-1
SATLARTCNEQF
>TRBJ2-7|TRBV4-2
ASSQEGDSEAYEQY
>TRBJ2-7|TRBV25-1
ASSEFFRGDEQY
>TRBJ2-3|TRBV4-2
ASSQDWDRSMSTDTQY
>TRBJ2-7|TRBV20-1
SASRSDRSYEQY
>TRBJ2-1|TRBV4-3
ASSPTSGYSYNEQF
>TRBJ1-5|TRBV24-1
ATAHGRQTNQPQH
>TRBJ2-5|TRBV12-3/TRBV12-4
ASSRDISTTLGGEETQY
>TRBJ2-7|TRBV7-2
ASSLGRSGGLGEQY
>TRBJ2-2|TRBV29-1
SVEVGAYTGELF
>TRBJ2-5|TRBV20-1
SARDRLGPETQY
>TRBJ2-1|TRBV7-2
ASSLSGGTYNEQF
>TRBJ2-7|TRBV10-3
AIRTPSYEQY
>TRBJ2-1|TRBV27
ASSWGLAPLGEQF
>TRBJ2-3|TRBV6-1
ASSGLAGGMDTQY
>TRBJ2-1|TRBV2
ASSGASEQF
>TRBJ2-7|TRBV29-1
SVASGDNEQY
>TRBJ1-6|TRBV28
ASSLFFGLPNSPLH
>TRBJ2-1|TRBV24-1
ATNDTGTGMNEQF
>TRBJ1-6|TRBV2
ASIFRMSGNSPLH
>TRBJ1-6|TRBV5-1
ASSHDSSFRVATNSPLH
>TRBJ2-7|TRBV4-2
ASSQELRVWGEQY
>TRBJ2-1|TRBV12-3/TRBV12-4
ASSSGLAGLHEQF
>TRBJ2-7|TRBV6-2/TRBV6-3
ASRPARDGTYEQY
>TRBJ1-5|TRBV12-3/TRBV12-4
ASSYGLPHSNQPQH
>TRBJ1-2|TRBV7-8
ASSRTATGLTNYGYT
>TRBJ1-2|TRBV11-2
ASSLVNLIGQGTYGYT
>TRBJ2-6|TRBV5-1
ASSQSMRTGGFGANVLT
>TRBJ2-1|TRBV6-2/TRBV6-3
ASSSTGAYEQF
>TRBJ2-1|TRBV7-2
ASSLAILAPNEQF
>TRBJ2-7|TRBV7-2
ASSLAGGGFDEQY
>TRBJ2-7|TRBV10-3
ATKVSGNEQY
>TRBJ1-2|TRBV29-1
SVEDRSDLNYGYT
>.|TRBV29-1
SVYLRDSSYEQF
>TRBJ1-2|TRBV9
ASHLGGIPTSHYGYT
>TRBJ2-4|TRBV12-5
ASGTDVETLY
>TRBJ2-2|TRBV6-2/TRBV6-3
ASSSNGGAGGELF
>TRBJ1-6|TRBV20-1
SAYDIGLSPLH
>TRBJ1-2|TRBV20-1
SATQGDGYT
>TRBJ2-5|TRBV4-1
ASSHRATSETQY
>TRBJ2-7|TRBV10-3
AISESGGQGEQY
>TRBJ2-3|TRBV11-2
ASSLGFAGANTQY
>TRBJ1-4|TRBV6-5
ASRPGGGREGGKLF
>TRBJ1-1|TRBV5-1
ASSLLQQNTEAF
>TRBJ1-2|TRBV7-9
ASSLALRTGDYGYT
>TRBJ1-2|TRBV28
ASSLNNYGYT
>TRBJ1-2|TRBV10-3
AISSTGGRGGHT
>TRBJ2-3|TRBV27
ASRPLGLADTDTQY